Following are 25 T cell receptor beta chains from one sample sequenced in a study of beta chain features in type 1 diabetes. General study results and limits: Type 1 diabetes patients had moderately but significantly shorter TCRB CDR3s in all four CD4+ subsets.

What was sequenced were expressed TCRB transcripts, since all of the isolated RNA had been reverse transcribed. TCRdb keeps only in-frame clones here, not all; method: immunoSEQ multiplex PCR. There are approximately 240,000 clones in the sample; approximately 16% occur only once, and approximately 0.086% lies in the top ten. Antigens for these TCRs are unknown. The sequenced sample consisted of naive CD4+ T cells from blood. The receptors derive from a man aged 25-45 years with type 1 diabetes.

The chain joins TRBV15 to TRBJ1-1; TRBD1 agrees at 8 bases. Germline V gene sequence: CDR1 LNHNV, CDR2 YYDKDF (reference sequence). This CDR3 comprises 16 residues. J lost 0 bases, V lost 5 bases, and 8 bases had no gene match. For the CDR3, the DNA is TGTGCCACCAGCTCCCGACAGGGGACAGTGAACACTGAAGCTTTCTTT. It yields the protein CATSSRQGTVNTEAFF.

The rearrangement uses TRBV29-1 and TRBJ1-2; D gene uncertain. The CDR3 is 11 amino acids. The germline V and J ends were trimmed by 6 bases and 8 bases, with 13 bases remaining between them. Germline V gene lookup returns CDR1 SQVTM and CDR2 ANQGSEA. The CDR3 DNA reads TGCAGCGTCCTGACTTTGCCCGGCTACACCTTC. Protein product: CSVLTLPGYTF.

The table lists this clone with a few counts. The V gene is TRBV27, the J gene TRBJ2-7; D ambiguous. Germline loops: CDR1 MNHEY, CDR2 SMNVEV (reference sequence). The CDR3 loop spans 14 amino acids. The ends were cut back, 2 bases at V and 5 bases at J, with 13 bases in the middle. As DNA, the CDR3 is TGTGCCAGCAGTTTAGTGGGTAACCAGCACGAGCAGTACTTC. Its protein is CASSLVGNQHEQYF.

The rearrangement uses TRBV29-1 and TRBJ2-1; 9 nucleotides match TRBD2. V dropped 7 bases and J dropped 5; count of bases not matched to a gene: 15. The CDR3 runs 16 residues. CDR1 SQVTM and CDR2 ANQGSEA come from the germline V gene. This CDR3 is CSAQSPGLAFHNEQFF. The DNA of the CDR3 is TGCAGCGCGCAAAGCCCGGGACTAGCCTTTCACAATGAGCAGTTCTTC.

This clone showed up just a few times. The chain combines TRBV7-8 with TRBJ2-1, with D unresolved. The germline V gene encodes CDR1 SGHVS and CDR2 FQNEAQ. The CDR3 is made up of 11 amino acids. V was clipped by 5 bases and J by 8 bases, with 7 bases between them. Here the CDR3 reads CASSPYDEQFF. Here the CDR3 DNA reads TGTGCCAGCAGCCCATACGATGAGCAGTTCTTC.

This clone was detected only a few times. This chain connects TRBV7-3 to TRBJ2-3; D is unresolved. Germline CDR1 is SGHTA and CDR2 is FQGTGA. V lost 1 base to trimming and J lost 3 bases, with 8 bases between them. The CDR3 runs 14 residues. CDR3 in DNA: TGTGCCAGCAGCTTAAGTCAGGATACAGATACGCAGTATTTT. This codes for CASSLSQDTDTQYF.

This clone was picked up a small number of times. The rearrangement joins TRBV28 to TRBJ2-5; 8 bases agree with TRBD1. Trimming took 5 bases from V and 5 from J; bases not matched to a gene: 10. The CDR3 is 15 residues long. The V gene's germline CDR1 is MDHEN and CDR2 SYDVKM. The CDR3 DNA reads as TGTGCCAGCAGTCAGAAGACAGGGGCCCGGGAGACCCAGTACTTC. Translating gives CASSQKTGARETQYF. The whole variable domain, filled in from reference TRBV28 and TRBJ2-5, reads DVKVTQSSRYLVKRTGEKVFLECVQDMDHENMFWYRQDPGLGLRLIYFSYDVKMKEKGDIPEGYSVSREKKERFSLILESASTNQTSMYLCASSQKTGARETQYFGPGTRLLVL.

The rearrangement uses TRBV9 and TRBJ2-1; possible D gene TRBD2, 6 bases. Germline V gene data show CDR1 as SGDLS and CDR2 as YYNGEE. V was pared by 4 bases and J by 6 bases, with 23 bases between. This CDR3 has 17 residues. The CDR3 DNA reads TGTGCCAGCAGCCCAGGGATTGATGGAGGGCCTTTCAATGAGCAGTTCTTC. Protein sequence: CASSPGIDGGPFNEQFF.

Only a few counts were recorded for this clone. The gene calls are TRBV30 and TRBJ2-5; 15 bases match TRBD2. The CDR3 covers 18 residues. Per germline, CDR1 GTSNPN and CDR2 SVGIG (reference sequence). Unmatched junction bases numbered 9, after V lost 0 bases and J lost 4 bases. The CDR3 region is CAWSVPGLAGGLRETQYF. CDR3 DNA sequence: TGTGCCTGGAGTGTACCCGGACTAGCGGGAGGGCTGAGAGAGACCCAGTACTTC.

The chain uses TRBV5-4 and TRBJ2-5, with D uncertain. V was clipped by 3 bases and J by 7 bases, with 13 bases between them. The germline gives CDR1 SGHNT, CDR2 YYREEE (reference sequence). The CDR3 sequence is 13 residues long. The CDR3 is CASSSETWGTQYF. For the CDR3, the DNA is TGTGCCAGCAGCTCCGAAACTTGGGGGACCCAGTACTTC.

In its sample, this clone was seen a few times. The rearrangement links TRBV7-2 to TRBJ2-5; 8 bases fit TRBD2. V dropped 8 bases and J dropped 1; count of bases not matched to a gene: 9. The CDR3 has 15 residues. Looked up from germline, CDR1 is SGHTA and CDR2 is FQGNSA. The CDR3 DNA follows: TGTGCCAGCGTATGGCGGGAGGTAACCCAAGAGACCCAGTACTTC. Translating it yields CASVWREVTQETQYF.

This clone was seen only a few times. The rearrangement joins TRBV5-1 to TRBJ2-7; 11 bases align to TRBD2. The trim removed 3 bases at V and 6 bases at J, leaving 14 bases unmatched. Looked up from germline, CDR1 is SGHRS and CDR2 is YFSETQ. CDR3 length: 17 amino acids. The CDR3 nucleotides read TGCGCCAGCAGCTCGGGACAGCTGACTAGCGGGATCTCCGAGCAGTACTTC. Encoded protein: CASSSGQLTSGISEQYF.

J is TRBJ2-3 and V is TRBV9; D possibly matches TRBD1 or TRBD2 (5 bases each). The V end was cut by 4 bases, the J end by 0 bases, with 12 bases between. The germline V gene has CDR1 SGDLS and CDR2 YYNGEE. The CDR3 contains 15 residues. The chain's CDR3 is CASSPSGRSTDTQYF. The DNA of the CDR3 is TGTGCCAGCAGCCCCTCGGGACGCAGCACAGATACGCAGTATTTT.

This CDR3 is CASSLGQGNEQFF. The CDR3 coding sequence is TGCGCCAGCAGCCTAGGACAGGGGAATGAGCAGTTCTTC. This chain joins TRBV4-1 and TRBJ2-1; 9 nucleotides line up with TRBD1. CDR3 size: 13 residues. CDR1 and CDR2 (germline): MGHRA, YSYEKL. The trim removed 4 bases at V and 7 bases at J, leaving 2 bases unmatched.

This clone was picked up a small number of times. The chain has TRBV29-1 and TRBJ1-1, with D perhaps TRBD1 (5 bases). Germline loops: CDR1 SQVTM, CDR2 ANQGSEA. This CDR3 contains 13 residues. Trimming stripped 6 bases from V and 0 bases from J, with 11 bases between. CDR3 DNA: TGCAGCGTGAGACAGCTATTGAACACTGAAGCTTTCTTT. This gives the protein CSVRQLLNTEAFF.

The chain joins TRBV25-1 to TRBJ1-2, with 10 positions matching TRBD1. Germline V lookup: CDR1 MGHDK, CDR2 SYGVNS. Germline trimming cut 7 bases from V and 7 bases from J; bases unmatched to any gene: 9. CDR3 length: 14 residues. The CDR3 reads CASKGTGELRGYTF. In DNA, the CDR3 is TGTGCCAGCAAAGGGACAGGGGAACTGCGTGGCTACACCTTC.

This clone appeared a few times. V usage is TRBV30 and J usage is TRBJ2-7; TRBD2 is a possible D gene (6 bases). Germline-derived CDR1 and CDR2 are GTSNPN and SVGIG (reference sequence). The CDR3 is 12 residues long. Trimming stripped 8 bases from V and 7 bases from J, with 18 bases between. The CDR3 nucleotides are TGTGCCCAGGGTGCCCCGGCGGGGGAGCAGTACTTC. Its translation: CAQGAPAGEQYF.

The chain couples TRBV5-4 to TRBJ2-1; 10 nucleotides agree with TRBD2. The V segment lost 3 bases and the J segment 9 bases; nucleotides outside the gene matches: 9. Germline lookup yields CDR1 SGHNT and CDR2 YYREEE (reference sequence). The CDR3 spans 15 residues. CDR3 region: CASSSIAGGSSEQFF. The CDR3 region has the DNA TGTGCCAGCAGCTCCATAGCGGGAGGTTCCAGTGAGCAGTTCTTC. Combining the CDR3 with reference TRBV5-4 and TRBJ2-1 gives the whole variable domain ETGVTQSPTHLIKTRGQQVTLRCSSQSGHNTVSWYQQALGQGPQFIFQYYREEENGRGNFPPRFSGLQFPNYSSELNVNALELDDSALYLCASSSIAGGSSEQFFGPGTRLTVL.

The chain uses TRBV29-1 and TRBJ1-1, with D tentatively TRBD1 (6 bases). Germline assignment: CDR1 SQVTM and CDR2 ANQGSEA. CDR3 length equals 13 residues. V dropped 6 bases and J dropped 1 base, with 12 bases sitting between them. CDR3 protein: CSVGPRGNTEAFF. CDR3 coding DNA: TGCAGCGTGGGGCCCAGGGGGAACACTGAAGCTTTCTTT.

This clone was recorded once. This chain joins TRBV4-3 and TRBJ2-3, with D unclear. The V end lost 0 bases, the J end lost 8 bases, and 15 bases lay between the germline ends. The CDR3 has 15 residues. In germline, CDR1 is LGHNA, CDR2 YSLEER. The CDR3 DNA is TGCGCCAGCAGCCAAGAGAGGTCGGTTCTGATTACGCAGTATTTT. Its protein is CASSQERSVLITQYF.

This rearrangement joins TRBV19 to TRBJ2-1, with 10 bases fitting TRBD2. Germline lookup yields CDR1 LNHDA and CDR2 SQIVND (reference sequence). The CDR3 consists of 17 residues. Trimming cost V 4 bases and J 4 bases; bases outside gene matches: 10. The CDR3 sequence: CASSTTRAGGAYNEQFF. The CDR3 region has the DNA TGTGCCAGTAGTACAACAAGAGCGGGAGGGGCTTACAATGAGCAGTTCTTC.

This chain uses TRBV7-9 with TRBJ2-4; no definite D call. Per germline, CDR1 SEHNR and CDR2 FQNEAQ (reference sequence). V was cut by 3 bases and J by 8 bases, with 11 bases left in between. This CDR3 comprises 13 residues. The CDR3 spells CASSFGTEDIQYF. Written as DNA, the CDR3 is TGTGCCAGCAGCTTCGGCACTGAGGACATTCAGTACTTC. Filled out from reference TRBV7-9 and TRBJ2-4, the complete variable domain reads DTGVSQNPRHKITKRGQNVTFRCDPISEHNRLYWYRQTLGQGPEFLTYFQNEAQLEKSRLLSDRFSAERPKGSFSTLEIQRTEQGDSAMYLCASSFGTEDIQYFGAGTRLSVL.

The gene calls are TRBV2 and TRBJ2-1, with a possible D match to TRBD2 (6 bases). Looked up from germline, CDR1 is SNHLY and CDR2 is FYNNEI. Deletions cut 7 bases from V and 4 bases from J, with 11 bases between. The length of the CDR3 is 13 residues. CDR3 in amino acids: CASNPRDYNEQFF. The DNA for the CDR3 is TGTGCCAGCAACCCGCGGGATTACAATGAGCAGTTCTTC.

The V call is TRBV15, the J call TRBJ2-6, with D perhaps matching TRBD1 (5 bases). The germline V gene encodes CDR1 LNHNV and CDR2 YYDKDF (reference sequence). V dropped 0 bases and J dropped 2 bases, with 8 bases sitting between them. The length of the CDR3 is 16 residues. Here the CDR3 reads CATSREQGAGANVLTF. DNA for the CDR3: TGTGCCACCAGCAGAGAGCAGGGTGCTGGGGCCAACGTCCTGACTTTC.

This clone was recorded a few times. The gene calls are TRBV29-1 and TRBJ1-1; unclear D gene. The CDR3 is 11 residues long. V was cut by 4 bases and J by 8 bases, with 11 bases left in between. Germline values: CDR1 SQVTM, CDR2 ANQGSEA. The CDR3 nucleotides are TGCAGCGTTGTTGCGGTGGTGGAAGCTTTCTTT. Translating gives CSVVAVVEAFF.